What follows describes a single T cell receptor (beta chain). Its antigen is as yet unknown. TCRdb re-analysed the reads in MiXCR, keeping a single row per CDR3 protein. This sample has about 280,000 distinct CDR3 sequences, with 22% found just once. The germline gives CDR1 LGHNA, CDR2 YNFKEQ. The CDR3 spans 17 residues. Trimming left V 2 bases short and J 6 bases short, with 17 bases between. This record comes from a study of T cell repertoires in cytomegalovirus infection. The source material was cultured PBMCs, sampled from culture after CMV antigen stimulation. The clonotype comes from a human donor in good health (CMV status not recorded). Some clones in this sample may be carry-over from other donors' samples. This chain uses TRBV4-2 with TRBJ1-6; D gene unclear. Written as DNA, the CDR3 is TGTGCCAGCAGCCAAAATTCCCGCGCGGAGTCTAATTCACCCCTCCACTTT. This codes for CASSQNSRAESNSPLHF.